The 5 T cell receptor beta chains in this list originate from one sample, sequenced in a study of cytomegalovirus exposure and HLA in healthy donors. The PCR ran on 60 Vbeta and 13 Jbeta primers. Assay: immunoSEQ multiplex PCR; the TCRdb copy retains only in-frame clones and omits some. The table lists 100,000 to 150,000 clones, over 70% of them singletons. Sequenced sample: PBMCs. The receptors stem from a woman between 40 and 55 years old in good health and CMV-seronegative.

The rearrangement joins TRBV28 to TRBJ2-7, with 9 positions matching TRBD1. CDR3 length: 13 residues. The germline CDR1 and CDR2 sequences are MDHEN and SYDVKM. V gave up 11 bases and J gave up 0 bases; unmatched junction bases: 5. The DNA for the CDR3 is TGTGCCTGGACGACAGGGGGCTCCTACGAGCAGTACTTC. Amino acid sequence: CAWTTGGSYEQYF.

This clone was observed a handful of times. The gene calls are TRBV6-1 and TRBJ2-2; 8 nucleotides agree with TRBD1. The CDR3 has 14 amino acids. Per the germline V gene, CDR1 is MNHNS and CDR2 is SASEGT. The J segment lost 8 bases and the V segment lost 8 bases, leaving 10 bases of the junction unmatched. The CDR3 DNA sequence: TGTGCCAGCCTCGCGACAGGGGTACCGGGGGAGCTGTTTTTT. Translation gives CASLATGVPGELFF.

This clone was found a few times. The gene calls are TRBV19 and TRBJ2-4; TRBD2 might be the D (6 bases). CDR1 is LNHDA and CDR2 is SQIVND in the germline V gene (reference sequence). This CDR3 comprises 14 residues. V lost 4 bases, J lost 3 bases, and 10 bases lay in between. CDR3 loop: CASSRDSLKNIQYF. CDR3 DNA sequence: TGTGCCAGTAGTAGGGACTCTCTCAAAAACATTCAGTACTTC.

Remarks on this clone: The same CDR3 also results from other DNA sequences found in this sample. This chain uses TRBV11-2 with TRBJ2-5; 7 positions agree with TRBD2. This CDR3 is built from 15 residues. Trimming cost V 6 bases and J 2 bases; bases outside gene matches: 9. CDR1 and CDR2 from the germline V gene are SGHAT and FQNNGV. The CDR3 loop reads CASSLRPSGQETQYF. In DNA, the CDR3 is TGTGCCAGCAGTCTCCGACCTAGCGGACAAGAGACCCAGTACTTC.

This clone was detected only once. The chain employs TRBV5-1 and TRBJ1-1, with a weak D call TRBD1 (6 bases). Germline V lookup: CDR1 SGHRS, CDR2 YFSETQ. The CDR3 contains 15 residues. V lost 3 bases and J lost 2, with 14 bases in between. The CDR3 loop is CASSSNRETNTEAFF. The CDR3 DNA follows: TGCGCCAGCAGCTCCAACAGGGAAACCAACACTGAAGCTTTCTTT.